The 10 T cell receptor beta chains given below trace back to one sample, sequenced in a study of blood T cells in healthy people across ages. A J-beta primer mix and a sample-barcoded 5' primer were used in a second PCR of about 7 to 11 cycles. Using its own MiXCR run on the 5' RACE reads, TCRdb lists one record per CDR3 protein. The top ten hold 7% to 9% of the sample, which has some 1.4 million distinct CDR3 sequences, 42% seen once. The sample consisted of blood. The source of these receptors is a woman younger than 35 in good health.

This clonotype appeared a single time. This rearrangement joins TRBV10-3 to TRBJ2-1; TRBD2 might be the D (6 bases). Trimming took off 0 bases at V and 7 bases at J, with 13 bases between the two ends. Germline CDR1 ENHRY, CDR2 SYGVKD. The CDR3 has 15 amino acids. This CDR3 is CAISESKLARNEQFF. The CDR3 coding sequence is TGTGCCATCAGTGAGTCGAAACTAGCTAGGAATGAGCAGTTCTTC.

This clonotype was seen ten or more times. V usage is TRBV12-3 or TRBV12-4 and J usage is TRBJ2-5; 12 bases map to TRBD1. CDR3 size: 15 residues. V trimming: 6 bases; J trimming: 4 bases; junction bases outside the gene matches: 6. In DNA form, the CDR3 reads TGTGCCAGCAGCCCGGGACAGGGGGCTTTAGAGACCCAGTACTTC. This encodes CASSPGQGALETQYF.

V gene TRBV29-1 combines with J gene TRBJ2-3; D is ambiguous. Between the trimmed V and J ends, which lost 3 bases and 5 bases, there was a span of 9 bases. CDR3 size: 12 residues. The germline CDR1 and CDR2 sequences are SQVTM and ANQGSEA. As DNA, the CDR3 is TGCAGCGTTGATACTCAAGAAGATACGCAGTATTTT. Its translation is CSVDTQEDTQYF.

The V call is TRBV5-1, the J call TRBJ2-3, with 9 bases aligning to TRBD2. Germline-derived CDR1 and CDR2 are SGHRS and YFSETQ. CDR3 length: 18 amino acids. The junction had 12 bases not matched to a gene; V was cut back by 4 bases and J by 0 bases. The CDR3 reads CASSPWPRLADSTDTQYF. Here the CDR3 DNA reads TGCGCCAGCAGCCCTTGGCCAAGACTAGCGGATAGCACAGATACGCAGTATTTT.

The V call is TRBV28, the J call TRBJ2-4, with 7 bases identical to TRBD1. The J call may be in error: the DNA end matches TRBJ2-5 better. The CDR3 contains 13 residues. Germline V lookup: CDR1 MDHEN, CDR2 SYDVKM. The CDR3 loop reads CASSRRQGRTQYF. The CDR3, as DNA: TGTGCCAGCAGTCGCCGACAGGGAAGGACCCAGTACTTC.

This clonotype has a handful of counts. The chain combines TRBV6-6 with TRBJ2-7; D is perhaps TRBD1 (5 bases). The CDR3 contains 15 residues. Germline-derived CDR1 and CDR2 are MNHNY and SVGAGI (reference sequence). Between the trimmed V and J ends, which lost 2 bases and 2 bases, there was a span of 13 bases. CDR3 loop: CASSYGTGITYEQYF. The CDR3, as DNA: TGTGCCAGCAGTTACGGAACAGGTATTACCTACGAGCAGTACTTC.

CDR3 protein: CASRETAQETQYF. DNA of the CDR3: TGTGCCAGCAGAGAAACAGCTCAAGAGACCCAGTACTTC. V gene TRBV21-1 combines with J gene TRBJ2-5. TRBV21-1 is an annotated pseudogene. The CDR3 length is 13 residues.

The chain's CDR3 is CASSPWSSGNYNEQFF. The CDR3 DNA is TGTGCCAGCTCACCATGGTCGAGCGGGAACTACAATGAGCAGTTCTTC. The chain combines TRBV18 with TRBJ2-1; 7 nucleotides line up with TRBD2. The CDR3 sequence is 16 residues long. V lost 2 bases and J lost 3; bases outside the gene matches: 7. CDR1 is KGHSH, CDR2 LQKENI, per germline.

J is TRBJ2-7 and V is TRBV20-1; 8 bases agree with TRBD1. This CDR3 spans 13 amino acids. J lost 6 bases, V lost 3 bases, and 7 bases had no gene match. CDR1 DFQATT and CDR2 SNEGSKA come from the germline V gene (reference sequence). The CDR3 loop is CSARAGQVGEQYF. CDR3 bases: TGCAGTGCTAGGGCGGGACAGGTCGGCGAGCAGTACTTC.

The chain joins TRBV18 to TRBJ1-3; D is ambiguous. The CDR3 covers 15 residues. Germline V gene lookup returns CDR1 KGHSH and CDR2 LQKENI. Trimming left V 0 bases short and J 8 bases short, with 14 bases between. In DNA form, the CDR3 reads TGTGCCAGCTCACCACCTCCGAACTCGGGCGACACCATATATTTT. It is translated as CASSPPPNSGDTIYF. Full variable domain (missing parts from reference TRBV18 and TRBJ1-3): NAGVMQNPRHLVRRRGQEARLRCSPMKGHSHVYWYRQLPEEGLKFMVYLQKENIIDESGMPKERFSAEFPKEGPSILRIQQVVRGDSAAYFCASSPPPNSGDTIYFGEGSWLTVV.